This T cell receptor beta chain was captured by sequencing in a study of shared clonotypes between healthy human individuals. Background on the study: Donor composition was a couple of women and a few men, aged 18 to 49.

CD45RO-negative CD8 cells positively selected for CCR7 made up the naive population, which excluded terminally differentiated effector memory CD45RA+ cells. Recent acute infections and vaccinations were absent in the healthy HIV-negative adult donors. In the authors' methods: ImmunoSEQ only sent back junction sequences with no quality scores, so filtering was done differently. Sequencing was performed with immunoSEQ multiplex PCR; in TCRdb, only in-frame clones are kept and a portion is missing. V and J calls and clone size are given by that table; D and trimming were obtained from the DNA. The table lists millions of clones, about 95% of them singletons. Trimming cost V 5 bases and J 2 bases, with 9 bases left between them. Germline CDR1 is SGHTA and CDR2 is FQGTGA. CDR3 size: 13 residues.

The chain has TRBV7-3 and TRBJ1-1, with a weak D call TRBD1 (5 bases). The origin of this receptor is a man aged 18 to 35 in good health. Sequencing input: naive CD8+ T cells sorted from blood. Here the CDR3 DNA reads TGTGCCAGCAGCCAGGACACTAACACTGAAGCTTTCTTT. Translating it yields CASSQDTNTEAFF.